The next 16 T cell receptor beta chains were all read from a single sample in a study of OX40 agonist ivuxolimab in advanced cancers. Only in-frame clones appear in the TCRdb table, and some are missing; sequencing was by immunoSEQ multiplex PCR. The table shows some 65,000 clones, with 77% occurring only once. Sequences were derived from CD4+ or CD8+ T cells sorted from blood, sampled in a trial of the OX40 agonist ivuxolimab. These receptors came from an adult with an advanced solid tumor such as melanoma, head and neck, liver or kidney cancer.

This clone was detected once. Other DNA sequences in this specimen translate into the identical CDR3. V is TRBV29-1 and J is TRBJ2-5; the match to TRBD1 covers 7 bases. V was pared by 4 bases and J by 5 bases, with 4 bases of the junction left unmatched. This CDR3 is 12 amino acids long. In germline, CDR1 is SQVTM, CDR2 ANQGSEA. The CDR3 loop is CSVVGGQETQYF. The CDR3 DNA reads TGCAGCGTTGTAGGGGGCCAGGAGACCCAGTACTTC.

The gene calls are TRBV5-6 and TRBJ1-1; D is perhaps TRBD1 (5 bases). Germline V lookup: CDR1 SGHDT, CDR2 YYEEEE. The CDR3 contains 14 residues. V was clipped by 4 bases and J by 4 bases, with 14 bases between them. CDR3 nucleotides: TGTGCCAGCAGCCTACCAGCTAGGGGCACTGAAGCTTTCTTT. Protein sequence: CASSLPARGTEAFF.

This chain joins TRBV11-2 and TRBJ2-5, with a tentative D call TRBD2 (5 bases). There are 15 residues in the CDR3. The germline V and J ends were trimmed by 7 bases and 2 bases, with 17 bases remaining between them. The germline V gene encodes CDR1 SGHAT and CDR2 FQNNGV. CDR3 coding DNA: TGTGCCAGCACCCGGAGGCTGGAAGATCAAGAGACCCAGTACTTC. As protein: CASTRRLEDQETQYF.

DNA of the CDR3: TGCAGCGTTGGATTGGTAGGGGGCGAGCAGTACTTC. It specifies CSVGLVGGEQYF. The chain uses TRBV29-1 and TRBJ2-7, with D possibly TRBD1 on 6 matching bases. The CDR3 is made up of 12 amino acids. Deletions cut 4 bases from V and 6 bases from J, with 13 bases between. CDR1 SQVTM and CDR2 ANQGSEA come from the germline V gene.

The CDR3 nucleotides read TGTGCCAGCGCACTACAGGCCTCGCTGGGGGAGACCCAGTACTTC. It encodes CASALQASLGETQYF. V and J are TRBV7-6 and TRBJ2-5, with D perhaps matching TRBD1 (5 bases). V dropped 8 bases and J dropped 5 bases, with 21 bases sitting between them. CDR1 and CDR2 from the germline V gene are SGHVS and FNYEAQ. The CDR3 loop spans 15 amino acids.

The rearrangement links TRBV19 to TRBJ1-6; TRBD1 matches at 8 bases. The CDR3 loop spans 15 amino acids. V dropped 2 bases and J dropped 8; count of bases not matched to a gene: 5. CDR1 and CDR2 (germline): LNHDA, SQIVND (reference sequence). The DNA for the CDR3 is TGTGCCAGTAGTATAACCGGGACAGGTGATTCACCCCTCCACTTT. Protein sequence: CASSITGTGDSPLHF.

The J gene is TRBJ2-3, the V gene TRBV5-1; maybe TRBD1 (5 bases). Germline CDR1 is SGHRS and CDR2 is YFSETQ. The germline V and J ends were trimmed by 7 bases and 1 base, with 13 bases remaining between them. The CDR3 is 14 amino acids. The CDR3 DNA is TGCGCCAGCTCCCAAGGGGTCGGCACAGATACGCAGTATTTT. Protein product: CASSQGVGTDTQYF.

The chain recombines TRBV6-6 with TRBJ1-3; D is ambiguous. Germline values: CDR1 MNHNY, CDR2 SVGAGI (reference sequence). Trimming took 6 bases from V and 0 from J, leaving 3 bases between them. There are 12 residues in the CDR3. CDR3 loop: CASSPSGNTIYF. The CDR3 coding sequence is TGTGCCAGCAGCCCCTCTGGAAACACCATATATTTT.

The rearrangement links TRBV2 to TRBJ2-1; D gene uncertain. Between the trimmed V and J ends, which lost 1 base and 3 bases, there was a span of 4 bases. Germline values: CDR1 SNHLY, CDR2 FYNNEI. CDR3 length: 13 residues. The CDR3: CASSEDSYNEQFF. DNA of the CDR3: TGTGCCAGCAGTGAAGACAGCTACAATGAGCAGTTCTTC.

The chain couples TRBV27 to TRBJ2-5, with 9 positions matching TRBD2. The J call is in doubt because the DNA end fits TRBJ2-7 better. CDR1 and CDR2 from the germline V gene are MNHEY and SMNVEV (reference sequence). This CDR3 is 15 amino acids long. The CDR3 loop reads CASSQKAGGAYEQYF. CDR3 nucleotide sequence: TGTGCCAGCAGTCAGAAGGCGGGAGGGGCCTACGAGCAGTACTTC.

The chain carries TRBV10-1 and TRBJ1-6; unclear D gene. Between the trimmed V and J ends, which lost 6 bases and 10 bases, there was a span of 13 bases. This CDR3 has 13 amino acids. Looked up from germline, CDR1 is WNHNN and CDR2 is SYGVQD (reference sequence). CDR3: CASRENRGSPLHF. The CDR3 DNA reads as TGCGCCAGCAGGGAGAATCGGGGATCACCCCTCCACTTT.

The chain joins TRBV10-3 to TRBJ1-5; D is unclear. This CDR3 spans 15 amino acids. The V end was cut by 0 bases, the J end by 4 bases, with 10 bases between. CDR1 is ENHRY and CDR2 is SYGVKD in the germline V gene. CDR3 sequence reads: CAISESKGGNQPQHF. The CDR3, as DNA: TGTGCCATCAGTGAGTCGAAGGGTGGGAATCAGCCCCAGCATTTT.

This clone was recorded a few times. V gene TRBV27 combines with J gene TRBJ1-2; the D is unclear. The CDR3 covers 13 residues. V dropped 2 bases and J dropped 10 bases, with 14 bases sitting between them. CDR1 and CDR2 (germline): MNHEY, SMNVEV (reference sequence). The DNA for the CDR3 is TGTGCCAGCAGTTTAATCGGCACGAGTTTCTACACCTTC. Translation: CASSLIGTSFYTF.

V and J are TRBV6-1 and TRBJ1-4; D is uncertain. The length of the CDR3 is 14 residues. CDR1 and CDR2 (germline): MNHNS, SASEGT. V was trimmed by 7 bases and J by 8 bases, leaving 17 bases between them. The CDR3 DNA sequence: TGTGCCAGCAAGACGGCCACCGAGCGGGAAAAACTGTTTTTT. It specifies CASKTATEREKLFF.

The chain links TRBV30 to TRBJ1-1; perhaps TRBD1 as D (6 bases). The length of the CDR3 is 13 residues. V lost 3 bases and J lost 6, with 14 bases in between. Looked up from germline, CDR1 is GTSNPN and CDR2 is SVGIG (reference sequence). This chain's CDR3 is CAWRTRGLPEAFF. The DNA of the CDR3 is TGTGCCTGGAGAACCAGGGGCCTGCCTGAAGCTTTCTTT.

V usage is TRBV10-3 and J usage is TRBJ2-1, with no clear D. Per germline, CDR1 ENHRY and CDR2 SYGVKD. CDR3 size: 13 residues. V lost 5 bases and J lost 7, with 12 bases in between. CDR3 sequence: CAISLPMGNEQFF. The CDR3 DNA reads TGTGCCATCAGTTTACCGATGGGGAATGAGCAGTTCTTC.